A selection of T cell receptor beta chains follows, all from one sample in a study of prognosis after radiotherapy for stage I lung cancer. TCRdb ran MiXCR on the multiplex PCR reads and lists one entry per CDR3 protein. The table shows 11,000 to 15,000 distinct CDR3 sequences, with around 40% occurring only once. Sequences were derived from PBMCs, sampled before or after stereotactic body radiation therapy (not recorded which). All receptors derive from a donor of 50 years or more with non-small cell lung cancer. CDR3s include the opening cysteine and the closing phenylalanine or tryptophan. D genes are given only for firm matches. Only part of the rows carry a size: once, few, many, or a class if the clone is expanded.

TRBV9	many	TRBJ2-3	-	TGTGCCAGCAGCGTAGATATTAGTCCGTCAGATACGCAGTATTTT	CASSVDISPSDTQYF
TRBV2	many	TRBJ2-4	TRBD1	TGTGCCAGCAGCCTACAGGGGGCTGTCAAAAACATTCAGTACTTC	CASSLQGAVKNIQYF
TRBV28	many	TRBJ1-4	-	TGTGCCAGCAGTTTTGTTGGGGGGAGGAGAGAAAAACTGTTTTTT	CASSFVGGRREKLFF
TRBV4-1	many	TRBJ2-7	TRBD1	TGCGCCAGCAGCCAAGGGGGGACAGGGAACGAGCAGTACTTC	CASSQGGTGNEQYF
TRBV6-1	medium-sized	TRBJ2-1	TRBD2	TGTGCCAGCAGCTGGGCTAGCGGGAGTAATGAGCAGTTCTTC	CASSWASGSNEQFF
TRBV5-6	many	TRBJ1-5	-	TGTGCCAGCAGCAGCAGGGGAAACAATCAGCCCCAGCATTTT	CASSSRGNNQPQHF
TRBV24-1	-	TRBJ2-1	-	TGTGCCACCAGCAGGGGTTCCTACAATGAGCAGTTCTTC	CATSRGSYNEQFF
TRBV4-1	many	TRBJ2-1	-	TGCGCCAGCAGCCAAGACCGAGGAGGGGGTTACAATGAGCAGTTCTTC	CASSQDRGGGYNEQFF
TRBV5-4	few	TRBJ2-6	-	TGTGCCAGCAGGGCGGGATCCGGGGCCAACGTCCTGACTTTC	CASRAGSGANVLTF
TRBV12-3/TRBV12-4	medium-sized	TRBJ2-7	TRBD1	TGTGCCAGCAGATTGCAGGGGGCCTACGAGCAGTACTTC	CASRLQGAYEQYF
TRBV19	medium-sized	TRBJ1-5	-	TGTGCCAGTAGTATAGTAAGGGGCCTCGGCAATCAGCCCCAGCATTTT	CASSIVRGLGNQPQHF
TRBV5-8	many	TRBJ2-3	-	TGTGCCAGCAGCTTGGCTAGCACAGATACGCAGTATTTT	CASSLASTDTQYF
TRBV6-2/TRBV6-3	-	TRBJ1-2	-	TGTGCCAGCATCGTGAGGCTTATTATGGGCTACACCTTC	CASIVRLIMGYTF
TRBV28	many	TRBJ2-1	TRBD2	TGTGCCAGCAGTCCTTTAAGCGGGACTAGCTACAATGAGCAGTTCTTC	CASSPLSGTSYNEQFF
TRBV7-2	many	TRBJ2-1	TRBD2	TGTGCCAGCAGCCAACTAGCGGGGGGGCAGGGTGAGCAGTTCTTC	CASSQLAGGQGEQFF
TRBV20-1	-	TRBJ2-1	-	TGCAGTGCTCAGAATACTTACACCTACAATGAGCAGCTCTTC	CSAQNTYTYNEQLF
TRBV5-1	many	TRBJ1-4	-	TGCGCCAGCAGGCGAGAGAGTTTAAATGAAAAACTGTTTTTT	CASRRESLNEKLFF
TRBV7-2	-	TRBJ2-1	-	TGTGCCAGCAGCGCGTACAATGAGCAGTTCTTC	CASSAYNEQFF
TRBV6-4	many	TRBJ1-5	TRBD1	TGTGCCAGCAGTGAGGGGACAGGCCGGGCTCGTCAGCCCCAGCATTTT	CASSEGTGRARQPQHF
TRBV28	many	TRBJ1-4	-	TGTGCCAGCAGTTTGACCACAGCAACTAATGAAAAACTGTTTTTT	CASSLTTATNEKLFF
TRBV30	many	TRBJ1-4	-	TGTGCCCTTAACAACGGGGGCCCTAATGAAAAACTGTTTTTT	CALNNGGPNEKLFF
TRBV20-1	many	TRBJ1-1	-	TGCAGTGCTAGAGATTTCAGGGCTCCCCGGAACACTGAAGCTTTCTTT	CSARDFRAPRNTEAFF
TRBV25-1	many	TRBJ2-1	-	TGTGCCAGCAGTGACCTGGGCGGTGAGCAGTTCTTC	CASSDLGGEQFF
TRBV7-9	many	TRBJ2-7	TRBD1	TGTGCCAGCAGCTACCAGGGGGCAGGTTCCTACGAGCAGTACTTC	CASSYQGAGSYEQYF
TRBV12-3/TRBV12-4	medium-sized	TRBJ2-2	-	TGTGCCAGCAGTTTCGAGAGAGGAGTGAACACCGGGGAGCTGTTTTTT	CASSFERGVNTGELFF
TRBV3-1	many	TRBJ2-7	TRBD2	TGTGCCAGCCGGGGAGCGGGGGGGGCCTACGAGCAGTACTTC	CASRGAGGAYEQYF
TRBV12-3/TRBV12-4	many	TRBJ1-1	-	TGTGCCAGCAATCCCGGGCATGAGAACACTGAAGCTTTCTTT	CASNPGHENTEAFF
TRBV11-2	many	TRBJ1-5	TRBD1	TGTGCCAGCAGTAACGACAGGGGGCGCGGCAATCAGCCCCAGCATTTT	CASSNDRGRGNQPQHF
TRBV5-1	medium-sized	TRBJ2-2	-	TGCGCCAGCAGCTTGGTTGGGGTTATGGCCGGGGAGCTGTTTTTT	CASSLVGVMAGELFF
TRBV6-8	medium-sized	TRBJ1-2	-	TGTGCCAGCAGTGGCGAGGGGGACTATGGCTACACCTTC	CASSGEGDYGYTF
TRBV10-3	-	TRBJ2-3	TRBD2	TGTGCCATCAGTGCAGGAGCGGGAGGGCATTTCGGAACAGATACGCAGTATTTT	CAISAGAGGHFGTDTQYF
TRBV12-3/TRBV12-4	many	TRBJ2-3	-	TGTGCCAGCAGGCTGGGTAGCACAGATACGCAGTATTTT	CASRLGSTDTQYF
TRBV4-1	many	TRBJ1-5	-	TGCGCCAGCAGCCAAGAGGAGGGGGAAAATCAGCCCCAGCATTTT	CASSQEEGENQPQHF